This passage covers 27 T cell receptor beta chains from one sample sequenced in a study of control samples from healthy donors and cancer patients. Produced via immunoSEQ multiplex PCR; TCRdb's table is partial and in-frame only. This table has about 60,000 clones, 85% appearing once. The sample taken for sequencing was blood. The receptors were gathered from a man aged 35-49 years in good health.

V usage is TRBV7-2 and J usage is TRBJ1-1; D gene ambiguous. This CDR3 spans 15 amino acids. Germline V lookup: CDR1 SGHTA, CDR2 FQGNSA. V lost 5 bases, J lost 1 base, and 14 bases lay in between. In DNA, the CDR3 is TGTGCCAGCAGCATAAGACGGGTTACGAACACTGAAGCTTTCTTT. Translated: CASSIRRVTNTEAFF.

The rearrangement joins TRBV27 to TRBJ2-7; D is unresolved. This CDR3 region has 12 residues. Germline-derived CDR1 and CDR2 are MNHEY and SMNVEV (reference sequence). V was clipped by 5 bases and J by 2 bases, with 7 bases between them. CDR3 DNA: TGTGCCAGCAGTGGACGGGCCTACGAGCAGTACTTC. Amino acids: CASSGRAYEQYF.

The V call is TRBV4-1, the J call TRBJ1-2; the match to TRBD1 covers 7 bases. In germline, CDR1 is MGHRA, CDR2 YSYEKL. V shed 3 bases, J shed 4 bases, and the junction held 5 bases outside the gene matches. The length of the CDR3 is 14 residues. The CDR3: CASSQIQGTYGYTF. The CDR3 bases are TGCGCCAGCAGCCAGATACAGGGGACCTATGGCTACACCTTC.

V usage is TRBV30 and J usage is TRBJ2-1; D gene ambiguous. V was clipped by 3 bases and J by 4 bases, with 19 bases between them. Germline V CDR1 and CDR2: GTSNPN, SVGIG (reference sequence). CDR3 length: 16 residues. CDR3 in amino acids: CAWSLRLAIGYNEQFF. Written as DNA, the CDR3 is TGTGCCTGGAGCCTTCGGTTGGCTATCGGGTACAATGAGCAGTTCTTC.

This clone was detected only once. J is TRBJ2-3 and V is TRBV30, with D perhaps matching TRBD2 (6 bases). The V gene lost 0 bases and the J gene lost 1 base, with 8 bases spanning the gap. Germline V lookup: CDR1 GTSNPN, CDR2 SVGIG (reference sequence). This CDR3 has 14 amino acids. CDR3 sequence (DNA): TGTGCCTGGAGTGTATCGGGGGGCACAGATACGCAGTATTTT. As protein: CAWSVSGGTDTQYF.

This rearrangement joins TRBV5-1 to TRBJ1-3; D uncertain. This CDR3 contains 12 residues. Germline assignment: CDR1 SGHRS and CDR2 YFSETQ. V lost 7 bases and J lost 3, with 8 bases in between. Here the CDR3 DNA reads TGCGCCAGCGCGGCCGATGGAAACACCATATATTTT. Its translation is CASAADGNTIYF.

The V gene is TRBV11-2, the J gene TRBJ2-5, with D possibly TRBD2 on 5 matching bases. The CDR3 length is 14 residues. V shed 5 bases and J shed 5 bases, with 15 bases lying between them. The germline gives CDR1 SGHAT, CDR2 FQNNGV. This CDR3 is CASSRREVRETQYF. The DNA for the CDR3 is TGTGCCAGCAGCCGACGGGAAGTTCGGGAGACCCAGTACTTC.

J is TRBJ1-2 and V is TRBV30; 7 nucleotides agree with TRBD1. V lost 3 bases to trimming and J lost 8 bases; unmatched junction nucleotides: 15. From germline, CDR1 is GTSNPN and CDR2 SVGIG (reference sequence). The CDR3 spans 15 residues. The CDR3 loop is CAWSRAGQGGLGYTF. As DNA, the CDR3 is TGTGCCTGGAGCCGGGCGGGGCAGGGGGGCTTGGGCTACACCTTC.

The rearrangement uses TRBV18 and TRBJ2-5; possible D gene TRBD2, 5 bases. The CDR3 loop spans 14 amino acids. Trimming pared 4 bases from V and 4 bases from J, leaving 13 bases between. Looked up from germline, CDR1 is KGHSH and CDR2 is LQKENI. The CDR3 protein is CASSRMRELETQYF. CDR3 coding DNA: TGTGCCAGCTCACGTATGAGGGAGTTAGAGACCCAGTACTTC.

The rearrangement joins TRBV30 to TRBJ1-2; 9 positions match TRBD1. J was trimmed by 0 bases and V by 3 bases; bases with no gene match: 2. Germline CDR1 and CDR2: GTSNPN and SVGIG (reference sequence). The CDR3 sequence is 14 residues long. Here the CDR3 DNA reads TGTGCCTGGAGATGGACAGGGGCTAACTATGGCTACACCTTC. The encoded protein is CAWRWTGANYGYTF.

This clone has just one count. CDR3 in DNA: TGTGCCAGCAGCCAGCGGACAGGGGGCTACAGTGAAGCTTTCTTT. Protein sequence: CASSQRTGGYSEAFF. The chain is built from TRBV5-4 and TRBJ1-1, with TRBD1 identical over 11 bases. With V trimmed by 4 bases and J by 7 bases, 9 bases remained unmatched. Per germline, CDR1 SGHNT and CDR2 YYREEE (reference sequence). This CDR3 region has 15 residues.

This rearrangement joins TRBV7-2 to TRBJ2-5; TRBD2 agrees at 8 bases. This CDR3 is built from 14 residues. Trimming took 5 bases from V and 4 from J; bases not matched to a gene: 6. Per the germline V gene, CDR1 is SGHTA and CDR2 is FQGNSA. DNA of the CDR3: TGTGCCAGCAGCGCCCGGGGGGGGCCAGAGACCCAGTACTTC. It specifies CASSARGGPETQYF.

The chain has TRBV6-5 and TRBJ1-2; 10 bases map to TRBD1. There are 13 residues in the CDR3. Per germline, CDR1 MNHEY and CDR2 SVGAGI. Trimming removed 6 bases from V and 8 bases from J; junction bases left unmatched: 6. The CDR3 DNA follows: TGTGCCAGCAGCCGGGACAGGGGTGGAGGCTACACCTTC. It yields the protein CASSRDRGGGYTF.

Only one count was recorded for this clone. This rearrangement joins TRBV11-2 to TRBJ2-7, with D possibly TRBD1 on 6 matching bases. In germline, CDR1 is SGHAT, CDR2 FQNNGV. Trimming cost V 3 bases and J 3 bases, with 15 bases left between them. The CDR3 length is 15 residues. In DNA form, the CDR3 reads TGTGCCAGCAGCTTCGGACAGAACACAAACTACGAGCAGTACTTC. It translates to CASSFGQNTNYEQYF.

This clone was detected a few times. The chain combines TRBV14 with TRBJ2-3, with D perhaps TRBD1 (6 bases). V was clipped by 4 bases and J by 7 bases, with 9 bases between them. The germline gives CDR1 SGHDN, CDR2 FVKESK. This CDR3 region has 12 residues. The CDR3 nucleotides read TGTGCCAGCAGCCCCAGGGGATATACGCAGTATTTT. Translating it yields CASSPRGYTQYF.

The chain uses TRBV6-2 or TRBV6-3 and TRBJ1-1; 7 bases are shared with TRBD1. CDR3 length equals 19 residues. The germline gives CDR1 MNHEY, CDR2 SVGEGT. V dropped 2 bases and J dropped 1; count of bases not matched to a gene: 16. The CDR3 reads CASSYPPKGGRIKNTEAFF. The CDR3 nucleotides are TGTGCCAGCAGTTACCCTCCGAAAGGGGGCCGGATAAAGAACACTGAAGCTTTCTTT.

J is TRBJ2-5 and V is TRBV2; the D call may be TRBD1 or TRBD2 (6 bases each). Trimming took off 10 bases at V and 4 bases at J, with 13 bases between the two ends. Germline-derived CDR1 and CDR2 are SNHLY and FYNNEI. CDR3 size: 12 residues. CDR3 DNA: TGTGCCAACACGGGGGCCGGAGAGACCCAGTACTTC. This sequence encodes CANTGAGETQYF.

The chain couples TRBV6-2 or TRBV6-3 to TRBJ2-5; D remains unclear. The CDR3 length is 13 residues. CDR1 and CDR2 from the germline V gene are MNHEY and SVGEGT. V dropped 4 bases and J dropped 3 bases, with 9 bases sitting between them. Here the CDR3 DNA reads TGTGCCAGCAGTTTGGGAAGAGAAGAGACCCAGTACTTC. Protein product: CASSLGREETQYF.

V and J are TRBV28 and TRBJ2-4; the match to TRBD2 covers 7 bases. V dropped 8 bases and J dropped 0; count of bases not matched to a gene: 4. The CDR3 spans 14 residues. Germline V lookup: CDR1 MDHEN, CDR2 SYDVKM. CDR3 amino acids: CASGGLVAKNIQYF. The CDR3 DNA reads TGTGCCAGCGGCGGACTAGTAGCCAAAAACATTCAGTACTTC. Full variable domain (remainder filled in from reference TRBV28 and TRBJ2-4): DVKVTQSSRYLVKRTGEKVFLECVQDMDHENMFWYRQDPGLGLRLIYFSYDVKMKEKGDIPEGYSVSREKKERFSLILESASTNQTSMYLCASGGLVAKNIQYFGAGTRLSVL.

The rearrangement uses TRBV5-6 and TRBJ1-4; no firm D call. The germline gives CDR1 SGHDT, CDR2 YYEEEE. The CDR3 runs to 12 residues. V lost 2 bases, J lost 8 bases, and 7 bases lay in between. CDR3 sequence: CASSFVREKLFF. The CDR3 coding sequence is TGTGCCAGCAGCTTTGTTCGGGAAAAACTGTTTTTT.

This CDR3 reads CASSPRQGLRNTEAFF. The DNA for the CDR3 is TGCGCCAGCAGCCCGAGACAGGGGTTGAGGAACACTGAAGCTTTCTTT. The chain employs TRBV5-1 and TRBJ1-1; 8 bases line up with TRBD1. Unmatched junction bases numbered 9, after V lost 4 bases and J lost 1 base. Germline values: CDR1 SGHRS, CDR2 YFSETQ. The CDR3 runs to 16 residues.

The rearrangement uses TRBV9 and TRBJ2-2; D might be TRBD1 (6 bases). Germline-derived CDR1 and CDR2 are SGDLS and YYNGEE. V gave up 3 bases and J gave up 0 bases, with 12 bases separating them. The CDR3 is made up of 16 amino acids. The CDR3 sequence: CASSEGDGTNTGELFF. For the CDR3, the DNA is TGTGCCAGCAGCGAGGGGGACGGAACGAACACCGGGGAGCTGTTTTTT.

The V call is TRBV5-6, the J call TRBJ2-2, with TRBD2 identical over 10 bases. The germline V gene has CDR1 SGHDT and CDR2 YYEEEE. V lost 4 bases, J lost 7 bases, and 10 bases stayed unmatched. CDR3 length equals 16 residues. CDR3 nucleotides: TGTGCCAGCAGCCCTTATAGCGGGGGGACGAACGGGGAGCTGTTTTTT. Translated, it gives CASSPYSGGTNGELFF.

The V and J genes are TRBV9 and TRBJ2-7; D may be TRBD2 (6 bases). Trimming stripped 5 bases from V and 2 bases from J, with 29 bases between. Germline assignment: CDR1 SGDLS and CDR2 YYNGEE. The CDR3 consists of 19 residues. The CDR3 DNA is TGTGCCAGCAGACCTATGGGGTGGGCAGTCGATCGGAGGGCCTACGAGCAGTACTTC. This gives the protein CASRPMGWAVDRRAYEQYF.

This clone was observed once. V is TRBV7-3 and J is TRBJ1-2, with D unclear. V was cut by 5 bases and J by 2 bases, with 12 bases left in between. Germline CDR1 is SGHTA and CDR2 is FQGTGA. The CDR3 consists of 14 residues. CDR3 coding DNA: TGTGCCAGCAGCCCCGATGGCGGGAACTATGGCTACACCTTC. This translates into CASSPDGGNYGYTF. Together with reference TRBV7-3 and TRBJ1-2, the CDR3 gives the full variable domain: GAGVSQTPSNKVTEKGKYVELRCDPISGHTALYWYRQSLGQGPEFLIYFQGTGAADDSGLPNDRFFAVRPEGSVSTLKIQRTERGDSAVYLCASSPDGGNYGYTFGSGTRLTVV.

CDR3 sequence reads: CAISESTGTEGNTIYF. The CDR3 DNA is TGTGCCATCAGTGAGTCAACAGGGACGGAAGGAAACACCATATATTTT. The chain has TRBV10-3 and TRBJ1-3; D might be TRBD1 (6 bases). The CDR3 is made up of 16 amino acids. The V gene lost 0 bases and the J gene lost 4 bases, with 13 bases spanning the gap. From germline, CDR1 is ENHRY and CDR2 SYGVKD.

V gene TRBV18 combines with J gene TRBJ1-5; tentative D call: TRBD1 (6 bases). The V end lost 2 bases, the J end lost 4 bases, and 15 bases lay between the germline ends. CDR3 size: 16 residues. Germline CDR1 KGHSH, CDR2 LQKENI. CDR3: CASSPNYRGGNQPQHF. The CDR3 DNA reads TGTGCCAGCTCACCAAATTATAGGGGGGGAAATCAGCCCCAGCATTTT.